The 21 T cell receptor beta chains below all came from one sample that was sequenced in a study of shared T cell receptors in the human thymus. The data were produced by immunoSEQ multiplex PCR, yet TCRdb's version contains in-frame clones alone and is incomplete. This table holds some 660,000 clones, around 87% found once. The same sample was also studied in work on human thymus T cells.

Sequenced sample: thymocytes. The origin of the receptors is a boy under two years old with a congenital heart defect.

The chain links TRBV10-3 to TRBJ1-1, with 8 bases that match TRBD1. Trimming took 7 bases from V and 6 from J; bases not matched to a gene: 10. This CDR3 comprises 14 residues. CDR1 and CDR2 (germline): ENHRY, SYGVKD. For the CDR3, the DNA is TGTGCCATCACACGAAAACAGGGGGACCCTGAAGCTTTCTTT. Protein: CAITRKQGDPEAFF.

The CDR3 DNA reads TGCGCCAGCAGCCAAGAACAGGGCAACAATCAGCCCCAGCATTTT. Translating gives CASSQEQGNNQPQHF. V gene TRBV4-3 combines with J gene TRBJ1-5, with D perhaps matching TRBD1 (6 bases). The CDR3 sequence is 15 residues long. Looked up from germline, CDR1 is LGHNA and CDR2 is YSLEER. The ends were cut back, 0 bases at V and 3 bases at J, with 9 bases in the middle.

V is TRBV19 and J is TRBJ1-2; 10 bases are shared with TRBD1. V gave up 4 bases and J gave up 8 bases; unmatched junction bases: 13. This CDR3 is 16 amino acids long. Germline CDR1 is LNHDA and CDR2 is SQIVND (reference sequence). The chain's CDR3 is CASSTSPGQGTRGYTF. For the CDR3, the DNA is TGTGCCAGTAGTACCAGTCCGGGACAGGGGACACGGGGCTACACCTTC.

This chain uses TRBV5-6 with TRBJ1-1; 8 bases are a match to TRBD1. This CDR3 contains 16 residues. Trimming took 1 base from V and 4 from J; bases not matched to a gene: 9. From germline, CDR1 is SGHDT and CDR2 YYEEEE. The CDR3 DNA follows: TGTGCCAGCAGCTTGCGCACAGGGGGTTGGGGCACTGAAGCTTTCTTT. Translating it yields CASSLRTGGWGTEAFF.

This clone was observed once. This chain connects TRBV4-3 to TRBJ2-1; no firm D call. The germline CDR1 and CDR2 sequences are LGHNA and YSLEER. Between the trimmed V and J ends, which lost 0 bases and 8 bases, there was a span of 23 bases. CDR3 size: 18 residues. CDR3 coding DNA: TGCGCCAGCAGCCAAGATAGATCGCGTGACTGCCTGGTTCATGAGCAGTTCTTC. It encodes CASSQDRSRDCLVHEQFF.

The chain couples TRBV4-1 to TRBJ2-7; 9 bases align to TRBD1. Germline V gene lookup returns CDR1 MGHRA and CDR2 YSYEKL. Germline trimming cut 0 bases from V and 6 bases from J; bases unmatched to any gene: 12. This CDR3 region has 17 residues. The DNA for the CDR3 is TGCGCCAGCAGCCAAGACATTCCCGGACAGGGGCTTGGCGAGCAGTACTTC. Protein product: CASSQDIPGQGLGEQYF.

The chain recombines TRBV19 with TRBJ2-2; D gene unclear. Trimming took off 0 bases at V and 0 bases at J, with 8 bases between the two ends. The CDR3 is 16 amino acids. Germline CDR1 reads LNHDA; CDR2 reads SQIVND (reference sequence). CDR3 nucleotides: TGTGCCAGTAGTATAGAGGGCAGGACGAACACCGGGGAGCTGTTTTTT. Residues: CASSIEGRTNTGELFF. Variable domain in full (rest from reference TRBV19 and TRBJ2-2): DGGITQSPKYLFRKEGQNVTLSCEQNLNHDAMYWYRQDPGQGLRLIYYSQIVNDFQKGDIAEGYSVSREKKESFPLTVTSAQKNPTAFYLCASSIEGRTNTGELFFGEGSRLTVL.

The V and J genes are TRBV15 and TRBJ1-2; D might be TRBD1 (6 bases). CDR1 is LNHNV, CDR2 YYDKDF, per germline (reference sequence). The CDR3 has 22 amino acids. The V and J ends lost 0 bases and 4 bases respectively, with 33 bases between them. The CDR3 DNA follows: TGTGCCACCAGCAGAGATTCCACACTTTCCACACTTGATAAACAGGGCGCCTATGGCTACACCTTC. This encodes CATSRDSTLSTLDKQGAYGYTF.

The chain recombines TRBV2 with TRBJ2-3, with a possible D match to TRBD2 (6 bases). This CDR3 has 12 amino acids. Trimming took 4 bases from V and 10 from J, leaving 12 bases between them. The V gene's germline CDR1 is SNHLY and CDR2 FYNNEI. The CDR3 here is CASSGETSAQYF. The CDR3 nucleotides read TGTGCCAGCAGTGGAGAGACTAGTGCGCAGTATTTT.

The J gene is TRBJ1-5, the V gene TRBV15; 10 bases are shared with TRBD1. CDR1 and CDR2 (germline): LNHNV, YYDKDF (reference sequence). The CDR3 is 20 amino acids. V dropped 1 base and J dropped 0; count of bases not matched to a gene: 12. The DNA for the CDR3 is TGTGCCACCAGCAGAGGGTTCCCGACAGGGGGCACATATAGCAATCAGCCCCAGCATTTT. It yields the protein CATSRGFPTGGTYSNQPQHF.

The V gene is TRBV6-5, the J gene TRBJ2-3; 7 nucleotides line up with TRBD2. V dropped 5 bases and J dropped 2; count of bases not matched to a gene: 7. The CDR3 has 15 residues. Germline V CDR1 and CDR2: MNHEY, SVGAGI. The CDR3 region is CASSLRLAATDTQYF. CDR3 sequence (DNA): TGTGCCAGCAGTCTCAGACTAGCAGCCACAGATACGCAGTATTTT.

The rearrangement joins TRBV6-4 to TRBJ1-5; TRBD1 might be the D (5 bases). The CDR3 contains 16 residues. The V gene's germline CDR1 is MRHNA and CDR2 SNTAGT. The V and J ends lost 7 bases and 0 bases respectively, with 16 bases between them. The CDR3 DNA is TGTGCCAGCATCCCGATGGAGGGGTATAGCAATCAGCCCCAGCATTTT. Amino acids: CASIPMEGYSNQPQHF.

J is TRBJ1-5 and V is TRBV5-4, with 8 bases lining up with TRBD1. CDR3 length equals 14 residues. V dropped 4 bases and J dropped 6; count of bases not matched to a gene: 6. CDR1 SGHNT and CDR2 YYREEE come from the germline V gene (reference sequence). The CDR3 sequence: CASSLRQGSQPQHF. In DNA form, the CDR3 reads TGTGCCAGCAGCCTGAGACAGGGGAGTCAGCCCCAGCATTTT.

The chain joins TRBV9 to TRBJ2-1; 11 nucleotides line up with TRBD2. Germline loops: CDR1 SGDLS, CDR2 YYNGEE. The CDR3 is 17 residues long. V was pared by 0 bases and J by 5 bases, with 7 bases of the junction left unmatched. CDR3 sequence reads: CASSVATSGSPNNEQFF. CDR3 nucleotide sequence: TGTGCCAGCAGCGTAGCCACTAGCGGGAGTCCAAACAATGAGCAGTTCTTC.

The chain is built from TRBV2 and TRBJ2-7; D not certain. Germline CDR1 is SNHLY and CDR2 is FYNNEI. V lost 5 bases and J lost 5, with 22 bases in between. The CDR3 is 16 amino acids. The CDR3 loop is CASSQAPTRETHEQYF. CDR3 nucleotide sequence: TGTGCCAGCAGTCAGGCCCCTACAAGAGAAACCCACGAGCAGTACTTC. The full variable domain, its missing parts supplied by reference TRBV2 and TRBJ2-7, is EPEVTQTPSHQVTQMGQEVILRCVPISNHLYFYWYRQILGQKVEFLVSFYNNEISEKSEIFDDQFSVERPDGSNFTLKIRSTKLEDSAMYFCASSQAPTRETHEQYFGPGTRLTVT.

V gene TRBV13 combines with J gene TRBJ2-7, with 9 bases fitting TRBD1. Trimming took 5 bases from V and 4 from J; bases not matched to a gene: 3. Germline lookup yields CDR1 PRHDT and CDR2 FYEKMQ (reference sequence). The CDR3 runs 13 residues. The CDR3 spells CASSADRGYEQYF. The CDR3 coding sequence is TGTGCCAGCAGCGCGGACAGGGGTTACGAGCAGTACTTC.

V is TRBV28 and J is TRBJ1-5, with D possibly being TRBD1 (5 bases). V was clipped by 6 bases and J by 0 bases, with 21 bases between them. This CDR3 region has 18 residues. Per the germline V gene, CDR1 is MDHEN and CDR2 is SYDVKM. CDR3 sequence: CASSHGNPTGDSNQPQHF. The CDR3, as DNA: TGTGCCAGCAGCCACGGAAACCCAACAGGTGATAGCAATCAGCCCCAGCATTTT.

The chain recombines TRBV2 with TRBJ2-7, with TRBD1 matching over 8 bases. The V segment lost 8 bases and the J segment 6 bases; nucleotides outside the gene matches: 9. This CDR3 region has 13 residues. Germline V gives CDR1 SNHLY, CDR2 FYNNEI. Written as DNA, the CDR3 is TGTGCCAGCGGCAGGGGGCGCAGCGGCGAGCAGTACTTC. Translation gives CASGRGRSGEQYF.

This clone has just a few counts. J is TRBJ2-7 and V is TRBV13, with a weak D call TRBD1 (6 bases). V was shortened by 5 bases and J by 4 bases, with 15 bases between the two germline ends. The germline CDR1 and CDR2 sequences are PRHDT and FYEKMQ (reference sequence). CDR3 size: 14 residues. This CDR3 reads CASSRRDILYEQYF. Written as DNA, the CDR3 is TGTGCCAGCAGCAGACGGGACATTCTTTACGAGCAGTACTTC.

The genes are TRBV13 and TRBJ1-4; 7 bases align to TRBD1. Germline assignment: CDR1 PRHDT and CDR2 FYEKMQ (reference sequence). J gave up 1 base and V 5 bases, and 4 bases lay outside the gene matches. There are 15 residues in the CDR3. This CDR3 is CASSRRQGTNEKLFF. The DNA of the CDR3 is TGTGCCAGCAGCCGCAGACAGGGAACTAATGAAAAACTGTTTTTT.

The V and J genes are TRBV5-1 and TRBJ2-7; 10 nucleotides line up with TRBD1. Per the germline V gene, CDR1 is SGHRS and CDR2 is YFSETQ. The V and J ends lost 1 base and 7 bases, in that order; junction bases with no gene match: 5. CDR3 length: 14 residues. The CDR3 region has the DNA TGCGCCAGCAGCTTGTCTGGACAGGGGGGGGAGCAGTACTTC. Translating it yields CASSLSGQGGEQYF.